This T cell receptor (beta chain) was documented in a study of blood T cells in healthy people across ages. Then a second PCR, running about 6 to 12 cycles, was carried out with a sample-barcoded 5' primer and a J-beta primer mix. TCRdb analysed the 5' RACE reads with MiXCR anew, one entry per CDR3 protein. The table records around 2 million distinct CDR3 sequences, about two fifths of them present only once. A remark on this clonotype: This may arise from a read error, as a much more abundant clone is one base away.

CDR3 size: 13 residues. Germline assignment: CDR1 MDHEN and CDR2 SYDVKM. Sequencing input: blood. The genes are TRBV28 and TRBJ2-5; 7 nucleotides agree with TRBD1. The clonotype originates from a human donor in good health. CDR3 sequence: CVSSPGQQETQYF. The CDR3 nucleotides are TGTGTCAGCAGCCCGGGACAGCAAGAGACCCAGTACTTC.